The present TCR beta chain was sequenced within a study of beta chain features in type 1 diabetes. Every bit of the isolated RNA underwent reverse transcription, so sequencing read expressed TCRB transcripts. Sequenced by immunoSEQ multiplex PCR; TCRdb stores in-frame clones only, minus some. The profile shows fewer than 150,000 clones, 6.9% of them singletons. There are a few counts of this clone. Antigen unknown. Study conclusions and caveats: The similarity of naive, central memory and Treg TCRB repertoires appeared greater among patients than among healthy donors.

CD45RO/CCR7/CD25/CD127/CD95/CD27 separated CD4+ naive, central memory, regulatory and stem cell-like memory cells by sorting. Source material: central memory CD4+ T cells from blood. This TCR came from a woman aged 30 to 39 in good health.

CDR3 sequence (DNA): TGTGCCAGCTCACCAAGGGGACAAACCTCTGGAAACACCATATATTTT. Translating it yields CASSPRGQTSGNTIYF. The chain combines TRBV18 with TRBJ1-3; D perhaps matches TRBD1 (6 bases). V lost 2 bases, J lost 0 bases, and 11 bases lay in between. The CDR3 spans 16 residues. The germline gives CDR1 KGHSH, CDR2 LQKENI. The whole variable domain, filled in from reference TRBV18 and TRBJ1-3, reads NAGVMQNPRHLVRRRGQEARLRCSPMKGHSHVYWYRQLPEEGLKFMVYLQKENIIDESGMPKERFSAEFPKEGPSILRIQQVVRGDSAAYFCASSPRGQTSGNTIYFGEGSWLTVV.